Included here is one TCR beta chain sequence, with context. Sample-barcoded 5' priming and a J-beta primer mix drove a second PCR of about 6 to 12 cycles. A template-switch adaptor that had 12 random nucleotides put a tag on each cDNA molecule. From the 5' RACE reads, TCRdb called clonotypes with MiXCR, one entry per CDR3 protein. Here the sample spans some 1.1 million distinct CDR3 sequences, around two fifths being singletons. This sample was included in a study of blood T cells in healthy people across ages. Turning to the study itself: Every two T cells gave about one barcoded beta molecule via template switching.

Total RNA, at least 6 micrograms per sample, was extracted from PBMCs. The sequence came from a man between 18 and 35 years old in good health. The sequencing input was blood.

As DNA, the CDR3 is TGTGCCAGCAGCCCCACCGTGGGCGATGAGCAGTTCTTC. Its protein product is CASSPTVGDEQFF. The genes are TRBV7-9 and TRBJ2-1; the D is unclear. The CDR3 contains 13 residues. V dropped 5 bases and J dropped 8 bases, with 13 bases sitting between them. Per germline, CDR1 SEHNR and CDR2 FQNEAQ (reference sequence). The entire variable domain, with the rest obtained from reference TRBV7-9 and TRBJ2-1, is as follows: DTGVSQNPRHKITKRGQNVTFRCDPISEHNRLYWYRQTLGQGPEFLTYFQNEAQLEKSRLLSDRFSAERPKGSFSTLEIQRTEQGDSAMYLCASSPTVGDEQFFGPGTRLTVL.